The next 5 T cell receptor beta chains were all read from a single sample in a study of a mutant IDH1 vaccine in newly diagnosed glioma. Only in-frame clones appear in the TCRdb table, and some are missing; sequencing was by immunoSEQ multiplex PCR. This table holds about 54,000 clones, around 87% found once. Their recognized antigens are unknown. As for time point: week 23, last vaccination. Vaccinated patients received 300 ug of mutant IDH1 20-mer peptide per dose, with topical imiquimod. Sequenced material: PBMCs, taken from a glioma patient whose treatment included an IDH1 peptide vaccine. The receptors shown here come from a man in his forties with glioma.

The J gene is TRBJ2-1, the V gene TRBV10-2, with 10 bases aligning to TRBD2. The CDR3 has 17 amino acids. Germline CDR1 reads WSHSY; CDR2 reads SAAADI. Germline trimming cut 6 bases from V and 8 bases from J; bases unmatched to any gene: 16. CDR3 nucleotide sequence: TGCGCCAGCAGAGTAGGGTCTAGCGGGAGCAAGTCCTATGAGCAGTTCTTC. It yields the protein CASRVGSSGSKSYEQFF.

V gene TRBV7-2 combines with J gene TRBJ2-1; TRBD1 agrees at 7 bases. V shed 2 bases and J 15 bases; nucleotides not matched to a gene: 10. The CDR3 loop spans 13 amino acids. Germline CDR1 is SGHTA and CDR2 is FQGNSA. In DNA form, the CDR3 reads TGTGCCAGCAGCTTATCGACAGGGTCCGGTACGTTCTTC. Translating gives CASSLSTGSGTFF.

Only a few counts were recorded for this clone. The rearrangement links TRBV7-9 to TRBJ2-5, with no clear D. Deletions cut 5 bases from V and 5 bases from J, with 21 bases between. The V gene's germline CDR1 is SEHNR and CDR2 FQNEAQ (reference sequence). The length of the CDR3 is 16 residues. CDR3 nucleotides: TGTGCCAGCAGCCCAGCAGGTATAGGGAATGTGGAGACCCAGTACTTC. The encoded protein is CASSPAGIGNVETQYF.

Concerning this clone itself: The CDR3 does not close with the conserved phenylalanine or tryptophan, likely indicating a read error. The DNA is left out, because the CDR3 cannot be placed on it with certainty; the CDR3 is given as TCRdb lists it. This rearrangement joins TRBV4-3 to TRBJ2-6; TRBD1 is the table's D call, not checked against the DNA. Per the germline V gene, CDR1 is LGHNA and CDR2 is YSLEER. The CDR3 is 12 amino acids in total, end residues counted. The CDR3 spells CASSRGRGRHKV.

The chain couples TRBV20-1 to TRBJ1-1; D is uncertain. Trimming took off 5 bases at V and 5 bases at J, with 9 bases between the two ends. The CDR3 runs to 11 residues. CDR1 DFQATT and CDR2 SNEGSKA come from the germline V gene (reference sequence). Written as DNA, the CDR3 is TGCAGTGCTGTGAAGGGTACTGAAGCTTTCTTT. Its translation: CSAVKGTEAFF.